The entry below describes one TCR beta chain. With a much larger clone just one base away, this may be a read error. The sample comes from a study of T-cell memory formation after mild COVID-19. Study-wide background: TCR clusters showed largely donor specificity.

TCRdb fed the 5' RACE reads into MiXCR, producing one record per CDR3 protein. The top ten clones hold around a fifth of a sample with 380,000 or so distinct CDR3 sequences, roughly an eighth of them seen once. The V and J ends lost 3 bases and 10 bases respectively, with 13 bases between them. Germline CDR1 SNHLY, CDR2 FYNNEI. The CDR3 is 14 amino acids. The chain recombines TRBV2 with TRBJ1-6, with D hard to call. This clonotype was obtained from a man younger than 35 who had mild COVID-19 (a few samples of this study predate the infection). Cell type and time point are not known. Material for sequencing was PBMCs or a T cell subset sorted from them (not recorded which). The CDR3 coding sequence is TGTGCCAGCAGTGAGGGGAGGTGGAGCTCACCCCTCCACTTT. Its protein is CASSEGRWSSPLHF.